This note documents a single T cell receptor beta chain sequence. The sample comes from a study of blood T cell repertoires in COVID-19. Looking at the study overall: The origin of the acute and convalescent COVID-19 samples was the United States, Italy and Spain.

Methods used by the authors: Estimated nucleated cell counts came from reference gene primer amplification. The data were produced by immunoSEQ multiplex PCR, yet TCRdb's version contains in-frame clones alone and is incomplete. Clonal size and the V and J genes are those of that table, whereas D and trimming came from the DNA. The sample has 110,000 to 150,000 clones; more than 60% are singletons. The TCR originated in a woman aged 55-75 years with acute or convalescent COVID-19. Sequenced sample: peripheral blood.

The CDR3 protein is CASSQAVGTGGGEQYF. The CDR3 DNA reads TGTGCCAGCAGCCAAGCGGTCGGGACAGGGGGTGGCGAGCAGTACTTC. The chain carries TRBV3-1 (or the pseudogene TRBV3-2) and TRBJ2-7; 11 bases agree with TRBD1. CDR1 and CDR2 from the germline V gene are LGHDT and YNNKEL (reference sequence). The V gene end was trimmed by 1 base and the J gene end by 6 bases; junction bases not matched to a gene: 8. The CDR3 has 16 residues.